This T cell receptor beta chain was captured by sequencing in a study of blood T cells in healthy people across ages. The overall study: Template switching retrieved approximately one barcoded beta molecule for each two T cells. Whole-study findings and limits: A roughly linear age-dependent decrease characterized TCR beta diversity per million T cells.

Researchers collected approximately 9.5 milliliters of peripheral blood from every single donor. Sample-barcoded 5' priming and a J-beta primer mix drove a second PCR of 7 to 11 cycles. Every molecule of cDNA carried a tag from a template-switch adaptor with 12 random nucleotides. Via MiXCR, TCRdb re-called the 5' RACE reads, giving one row per CDR3 protein. The sample carries some 1,800,000 distinct CDR3 sequences, around 42% recorded once. Regarding this clonotype: Its specificity is not known.

The receptor was isolated from a human donor in good health. The sample was blood.

In DNA form, the CDR3 reads TGTGCCACCAGCCTCCGGGGAGAGGAAAACATTCAGTACTTC. It encodes CATSLRGEENIQYF. The chain links TRBV15 to TRBJ2-4, with D maybe TRBD2 (5 bases). The CDR3 contains 14 residues. V lost 5 bases and J 5 bases, leaving 13 bases between the germline ends. Germline V gives CDR1 LNHNV, CDR2 YYDKDF (reference sequence).